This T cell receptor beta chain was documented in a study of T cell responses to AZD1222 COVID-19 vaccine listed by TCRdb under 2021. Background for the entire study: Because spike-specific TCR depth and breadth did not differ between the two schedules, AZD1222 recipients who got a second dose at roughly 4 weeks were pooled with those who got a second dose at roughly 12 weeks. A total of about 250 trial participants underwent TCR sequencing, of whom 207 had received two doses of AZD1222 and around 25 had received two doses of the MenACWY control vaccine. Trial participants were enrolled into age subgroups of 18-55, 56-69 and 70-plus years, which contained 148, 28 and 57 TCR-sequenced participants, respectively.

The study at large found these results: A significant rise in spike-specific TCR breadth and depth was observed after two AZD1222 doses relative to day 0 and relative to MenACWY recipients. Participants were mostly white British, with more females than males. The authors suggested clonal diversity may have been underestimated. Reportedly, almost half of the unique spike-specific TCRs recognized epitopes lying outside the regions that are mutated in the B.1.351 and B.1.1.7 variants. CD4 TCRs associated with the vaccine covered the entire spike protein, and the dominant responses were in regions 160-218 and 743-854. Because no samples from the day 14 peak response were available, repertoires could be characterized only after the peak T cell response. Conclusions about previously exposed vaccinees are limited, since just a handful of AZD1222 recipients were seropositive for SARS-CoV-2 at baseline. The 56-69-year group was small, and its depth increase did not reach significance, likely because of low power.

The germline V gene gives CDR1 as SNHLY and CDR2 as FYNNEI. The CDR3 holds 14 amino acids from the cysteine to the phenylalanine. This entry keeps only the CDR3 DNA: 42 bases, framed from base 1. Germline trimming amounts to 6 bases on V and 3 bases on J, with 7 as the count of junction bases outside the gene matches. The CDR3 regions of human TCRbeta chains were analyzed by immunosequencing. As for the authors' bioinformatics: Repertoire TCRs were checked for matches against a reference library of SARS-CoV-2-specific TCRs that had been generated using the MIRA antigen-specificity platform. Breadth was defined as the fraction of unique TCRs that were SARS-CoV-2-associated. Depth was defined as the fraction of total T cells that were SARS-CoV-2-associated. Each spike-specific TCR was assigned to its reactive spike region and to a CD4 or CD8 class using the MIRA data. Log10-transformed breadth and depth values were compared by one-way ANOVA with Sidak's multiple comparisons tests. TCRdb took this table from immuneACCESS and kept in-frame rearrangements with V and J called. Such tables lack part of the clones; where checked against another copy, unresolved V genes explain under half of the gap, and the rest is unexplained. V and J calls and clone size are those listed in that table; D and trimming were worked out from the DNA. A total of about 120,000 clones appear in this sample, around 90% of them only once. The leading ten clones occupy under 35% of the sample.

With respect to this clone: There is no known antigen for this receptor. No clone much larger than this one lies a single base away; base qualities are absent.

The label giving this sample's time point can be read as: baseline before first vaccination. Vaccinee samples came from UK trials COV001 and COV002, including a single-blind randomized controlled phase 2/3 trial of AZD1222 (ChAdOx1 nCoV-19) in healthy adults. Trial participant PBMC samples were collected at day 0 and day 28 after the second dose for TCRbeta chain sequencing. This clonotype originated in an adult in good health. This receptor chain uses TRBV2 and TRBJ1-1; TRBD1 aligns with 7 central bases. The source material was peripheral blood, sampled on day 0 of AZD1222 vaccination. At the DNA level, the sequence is TGTGCCAGCAGGATGAGGGGGCCGCACACTGAAGCTTTCTTT. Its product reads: CASRMRGPHTEAFF.